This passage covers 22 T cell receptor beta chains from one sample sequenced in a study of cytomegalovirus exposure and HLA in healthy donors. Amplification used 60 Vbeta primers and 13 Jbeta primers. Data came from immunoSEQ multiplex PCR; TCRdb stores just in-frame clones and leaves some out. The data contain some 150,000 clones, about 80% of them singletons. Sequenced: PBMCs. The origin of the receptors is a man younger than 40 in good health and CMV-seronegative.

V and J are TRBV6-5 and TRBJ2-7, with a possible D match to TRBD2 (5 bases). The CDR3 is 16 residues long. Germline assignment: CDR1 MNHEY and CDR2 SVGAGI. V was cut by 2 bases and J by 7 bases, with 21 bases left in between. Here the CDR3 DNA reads TGTGCCAGCAGTTACGGGCTTGGACTCCCGAAACCAGAGCAGTACTTC. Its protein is CASSYGLGLPKPEQYF.

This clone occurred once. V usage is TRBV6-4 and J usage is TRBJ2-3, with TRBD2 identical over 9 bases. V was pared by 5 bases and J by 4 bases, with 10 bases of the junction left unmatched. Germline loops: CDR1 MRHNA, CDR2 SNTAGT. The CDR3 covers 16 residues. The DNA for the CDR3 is TGTGCCAGCAGTCTACTAGCCGGGACTAGCCCAGATACGCAGTATTTT. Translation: CASSLLAGTSPDTQYF.

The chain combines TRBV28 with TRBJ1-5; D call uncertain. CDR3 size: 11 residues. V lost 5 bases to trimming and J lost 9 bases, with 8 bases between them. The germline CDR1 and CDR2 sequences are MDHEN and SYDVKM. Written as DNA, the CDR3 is TGTGCCAGCAGTCCCCTCGGGCCCCAGCATTTT. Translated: CASSPLGPQHF.

CDR3 residues: CASSIDLEEKLFF. The CDR3 nucleotides read TGTGCCAGTAGTATAGATCTGGAGGAAAAACTGTTTTTT. The V and J genes are TRBV19 and TRBJ1-4; D uncertain. Per germline, CDR1 LNHDA and CDR2 SQIVND (reference sequence). Trimming removed 0 bases at V and 8 bases at J, with 7 bases between. This CDR3 is built from 13 residues.

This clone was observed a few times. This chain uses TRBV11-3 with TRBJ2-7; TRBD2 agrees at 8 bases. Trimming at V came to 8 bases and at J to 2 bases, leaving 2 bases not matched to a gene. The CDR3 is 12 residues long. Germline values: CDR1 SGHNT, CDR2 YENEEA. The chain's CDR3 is CASGREAYEQYF. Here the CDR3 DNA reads TGTGCCAGCGGGCGGGAGGCCTACGAGCAGTACTTC.

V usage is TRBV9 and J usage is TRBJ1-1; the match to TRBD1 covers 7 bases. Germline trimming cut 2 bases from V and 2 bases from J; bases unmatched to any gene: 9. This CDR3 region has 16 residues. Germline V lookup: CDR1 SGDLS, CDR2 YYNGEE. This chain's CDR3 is CASSVGLDRLNTEAFF. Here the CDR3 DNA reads TGTGCCAGCAGCGTCGGATTGGACAGGCTCAACACTGAAGCTTTCTTT.

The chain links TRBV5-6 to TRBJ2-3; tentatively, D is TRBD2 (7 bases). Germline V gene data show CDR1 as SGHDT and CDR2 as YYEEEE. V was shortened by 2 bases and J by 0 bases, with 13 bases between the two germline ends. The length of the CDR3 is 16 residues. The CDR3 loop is CASSFAGAGSTDTQYF. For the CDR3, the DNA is TGTGCCAGCAGCTTCGCGGGGGCAGGAAGCACAGATACGCAGTATTTT.

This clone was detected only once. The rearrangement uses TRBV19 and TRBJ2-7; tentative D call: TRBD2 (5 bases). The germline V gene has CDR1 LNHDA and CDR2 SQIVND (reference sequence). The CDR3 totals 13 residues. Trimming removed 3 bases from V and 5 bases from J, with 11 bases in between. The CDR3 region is CASSIGDRDEQYF. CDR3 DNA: TGTGCCAGTAGTATCGGGGATAGGGACGAGCAGTACTTC.

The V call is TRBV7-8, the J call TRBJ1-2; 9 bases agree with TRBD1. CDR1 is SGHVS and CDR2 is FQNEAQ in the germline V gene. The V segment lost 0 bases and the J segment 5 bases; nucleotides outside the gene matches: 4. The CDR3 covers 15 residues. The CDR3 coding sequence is TGTGCCAGCAGCTTAGCGAAGGGACAGGGATATGGCTACACCTTC. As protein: CASSLAKGQGYGYTF.

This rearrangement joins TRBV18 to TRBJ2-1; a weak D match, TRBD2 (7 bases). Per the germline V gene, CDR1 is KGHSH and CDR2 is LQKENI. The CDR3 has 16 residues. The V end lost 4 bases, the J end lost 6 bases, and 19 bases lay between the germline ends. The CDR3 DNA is TGTGCCAGCTCACTCCCCGGACTAGGGGGACCCAATGAGCAGTTCTTC. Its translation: CASSLPGLGGPNEQFF.

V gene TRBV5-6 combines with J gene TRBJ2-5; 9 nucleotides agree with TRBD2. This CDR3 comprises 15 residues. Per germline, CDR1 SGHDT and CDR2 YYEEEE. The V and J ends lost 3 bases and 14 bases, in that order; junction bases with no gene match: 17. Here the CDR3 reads CASSSPTTSGVRLYF. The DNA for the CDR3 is TGTGCCAGCAGCTCGCCGACGACTAGCGGAGTTCGACTTTACTTC.

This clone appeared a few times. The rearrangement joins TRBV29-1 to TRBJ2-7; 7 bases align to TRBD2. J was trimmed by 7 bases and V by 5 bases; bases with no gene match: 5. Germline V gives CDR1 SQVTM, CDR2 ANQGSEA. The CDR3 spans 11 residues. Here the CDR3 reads CSVRSAGEQYF. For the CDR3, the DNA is TGCAGCGTTCGATCAGCGGGGGAGCAGTACTTC.

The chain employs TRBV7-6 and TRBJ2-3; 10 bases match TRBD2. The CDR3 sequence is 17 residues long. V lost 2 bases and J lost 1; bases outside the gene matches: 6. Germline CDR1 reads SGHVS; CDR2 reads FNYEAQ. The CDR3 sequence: CASSLQRGGFRTDTQYF. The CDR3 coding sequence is TGTGCCAGCAGCTTACAGCGGGGGGGCTTTCGCACAGATACGCAGTATTTT. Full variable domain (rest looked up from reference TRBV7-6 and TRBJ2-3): GAGVSQSPRYKVTKRGQDVALRCDPISGHVSLYWYRQALGQGPEFLTYFNYEAQQDKSGLPNDRFSAERPEGSISTLTIQRTEQRDSAMYRCASSLQRGGFRTDTQYFGPGTRLTVL.

CDR3 nucleotide sequence: TGTGCCAGCAGTTCTCCCGTCAGCGGCGGGCTACCCCAAGAGACCCAGTACTTC. It codes for CASSSPVSGGLPQETQYF. The V and J genes are TRBV28 and TRBJ2-5, with D maybe TRBD2 (5 bases). Germline V gives CDR1 MDHEN, CDR2 SYDVKM. The CDR3 loop spans 18 amino acids. Trimming stripped 4 bases from V and 1 base from J, with 22 bases between. Looking up the rest from reference TRBV28 and TRBJ2-5 gives the full variable domain: DVKVTQSSRYLVKRTGEKVFLECVQDMDHENMFWYRQDPGLGLRLIYFSYDVKMKEKGDIPEGYSVSREKKERFSLILESASTNQTSMYLCASSSPVSGGLPQETQYFGPGTRLLVL.

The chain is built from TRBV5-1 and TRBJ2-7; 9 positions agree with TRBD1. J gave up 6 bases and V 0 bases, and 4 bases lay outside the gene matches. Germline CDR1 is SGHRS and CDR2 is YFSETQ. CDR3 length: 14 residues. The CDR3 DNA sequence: TGCGCCAGCAGCTTGGGGGGGACAGGGTTCGAGCAGTACTTC. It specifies CASSLGGTGFEQYF.

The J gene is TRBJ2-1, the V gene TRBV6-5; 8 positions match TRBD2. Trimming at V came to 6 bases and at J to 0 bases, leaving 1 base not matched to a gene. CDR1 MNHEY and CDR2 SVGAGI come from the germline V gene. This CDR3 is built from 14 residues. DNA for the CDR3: TGTGCCAGCAGACTAGCGGACTCCTACAATGAGCAGTTCTTC. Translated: CASRLADSYNEQFF.

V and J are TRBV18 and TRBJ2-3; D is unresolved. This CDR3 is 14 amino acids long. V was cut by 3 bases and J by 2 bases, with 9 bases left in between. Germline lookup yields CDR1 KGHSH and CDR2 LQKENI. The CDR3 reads CASSPSTATDTQYF. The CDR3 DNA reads TGTGCCAGCTCACCTTCTACAGCCACAGATACGCAGTATTTT. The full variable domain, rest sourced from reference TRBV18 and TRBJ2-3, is NAGVMQNPRHLVRRRGQEARLRCSPMKGHSHVYWYRQLPEEGLKFMVYLQKENIIDESGMPKERFSAEFPKEGPSILRIQQVVRGDSAAYFCASSPSTATDTQYFGPGTRLTVL.

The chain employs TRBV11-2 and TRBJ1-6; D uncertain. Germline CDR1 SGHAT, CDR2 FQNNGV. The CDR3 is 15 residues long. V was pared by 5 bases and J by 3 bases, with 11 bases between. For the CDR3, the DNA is TGTGCCAGCAGCCTGGCCTCCAGCTATAATTCACCCCTCCACTTT. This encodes CASSLASSYNSPLHF.

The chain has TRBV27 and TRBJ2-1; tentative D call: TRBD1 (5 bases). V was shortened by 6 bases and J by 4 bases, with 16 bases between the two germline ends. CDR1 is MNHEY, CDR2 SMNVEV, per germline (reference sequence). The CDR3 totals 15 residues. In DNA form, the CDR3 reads TGTGCCAGCAGGCCGTACCAGGGAAAATACAATGAGCAGTTCTTC. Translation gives CASRPYQGKYNEQFF.

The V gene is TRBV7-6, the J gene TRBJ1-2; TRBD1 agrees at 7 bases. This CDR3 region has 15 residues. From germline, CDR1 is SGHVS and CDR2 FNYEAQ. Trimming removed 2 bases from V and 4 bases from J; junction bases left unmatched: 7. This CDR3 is CASSLTDRVSYGYTF. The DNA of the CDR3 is TGTGCCAGCAGCTTAACCGACAGGGTATCCTATGGCTACACCTTC.

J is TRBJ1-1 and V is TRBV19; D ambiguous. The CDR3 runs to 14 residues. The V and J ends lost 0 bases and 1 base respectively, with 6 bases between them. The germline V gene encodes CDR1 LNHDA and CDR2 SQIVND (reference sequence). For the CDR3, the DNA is TGTGCCAGTAGTATAGACGGTGCGAACACTGAAGCTTTCTTT. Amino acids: CASSIDGANTEAFF.

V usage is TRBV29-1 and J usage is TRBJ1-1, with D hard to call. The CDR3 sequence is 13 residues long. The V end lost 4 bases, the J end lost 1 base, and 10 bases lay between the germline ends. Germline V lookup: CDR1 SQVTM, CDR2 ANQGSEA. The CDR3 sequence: CSVASLRNTEAFF. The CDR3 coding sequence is TGCAGCGTTGCGTCTCTGCGGAACACTGAAGCTTTCTTT.